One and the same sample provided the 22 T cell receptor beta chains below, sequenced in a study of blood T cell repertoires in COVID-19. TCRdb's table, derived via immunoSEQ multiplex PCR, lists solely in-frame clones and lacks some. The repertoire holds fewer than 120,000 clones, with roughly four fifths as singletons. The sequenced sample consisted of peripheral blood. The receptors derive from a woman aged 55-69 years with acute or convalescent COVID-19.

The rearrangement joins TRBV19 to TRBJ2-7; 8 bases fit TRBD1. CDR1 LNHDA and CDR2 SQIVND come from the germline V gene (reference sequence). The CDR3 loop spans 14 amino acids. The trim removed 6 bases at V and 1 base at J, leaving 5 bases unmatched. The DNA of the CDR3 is TGTGCCAGTAGCATACAGGGGGATTCCTACGAGCAGTACTTC. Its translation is CASSIQGDSYEQYF.

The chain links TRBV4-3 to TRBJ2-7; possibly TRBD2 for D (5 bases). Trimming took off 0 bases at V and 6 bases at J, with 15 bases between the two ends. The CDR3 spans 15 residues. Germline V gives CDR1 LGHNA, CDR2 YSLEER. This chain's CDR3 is CASSQEPGIEAEQYF. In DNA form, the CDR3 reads TGCGCCAGCAGCCAAGAACCGGGGATTGAAGCCGAGCAGTACTTC.

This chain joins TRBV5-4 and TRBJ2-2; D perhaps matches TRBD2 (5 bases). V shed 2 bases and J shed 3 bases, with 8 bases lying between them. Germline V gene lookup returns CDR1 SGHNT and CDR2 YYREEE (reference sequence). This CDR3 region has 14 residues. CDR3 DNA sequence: TGTGCCAGCAGCTTTGGAGGAGACACCGGGGAGCTGTTTTTT. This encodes CASSFGGDTGELFF.

The CDR3 region is CASSPLRGVFNEQFF. The CDR3 DNA follows: TGTGCCAGCAGCCCCTTGCGGGGGGTTTTCAATGAGCAGTTCTTC. The chain couples TRBV14 to TRBJ2-1; 8 positions match TRBD2. CDR3 length: 15 residues. Per the germline V gene, CDR1 is SGHDN and CDR2 is FVKESK. V was pared by 4 bases and J by 6 bases, with 8 bases of the junction left unmatched. The full variable domain, rest sourced from reference TRBV14 and TRBJ2-1, is EAGVTQFPSHSVIEKGQTVTLRCDPISGHDNLYWYRRVMGKEIKFLLHFVKESKQDESGMPNNRFLAERTGGTYSTLKVQPAELEDSGVYFCASSPLRGVFNEQFFGPGTRLTVL.

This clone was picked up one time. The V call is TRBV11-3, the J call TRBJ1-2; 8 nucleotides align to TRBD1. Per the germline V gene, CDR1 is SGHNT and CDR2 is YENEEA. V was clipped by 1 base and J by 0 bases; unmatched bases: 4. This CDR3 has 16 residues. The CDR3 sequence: CASSLGGTGANYGYTF. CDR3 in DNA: TGTGCCAGCAGCTTAGGAGGGACAGGTGCTAACTATGGCTACACCTTC.

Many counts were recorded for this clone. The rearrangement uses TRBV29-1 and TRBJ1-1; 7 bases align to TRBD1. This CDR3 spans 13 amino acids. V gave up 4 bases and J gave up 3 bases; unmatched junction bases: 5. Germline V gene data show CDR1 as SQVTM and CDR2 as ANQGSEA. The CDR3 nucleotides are TGCAGCGTTGGACAGGGAAAGGACACTGAAGCTTTCTTT. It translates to CSVGQGKDTEAFF.

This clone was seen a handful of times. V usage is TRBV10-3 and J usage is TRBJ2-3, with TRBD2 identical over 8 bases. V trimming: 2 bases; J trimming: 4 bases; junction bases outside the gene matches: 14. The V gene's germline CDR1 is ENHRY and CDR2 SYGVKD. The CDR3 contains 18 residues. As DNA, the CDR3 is TGTGCCATCAGTGAGCCCCAGGGGCGGACTAGCTCACCAGATACGCAGTATTTT. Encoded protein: CAISEPQGRTSSPDTQYF.

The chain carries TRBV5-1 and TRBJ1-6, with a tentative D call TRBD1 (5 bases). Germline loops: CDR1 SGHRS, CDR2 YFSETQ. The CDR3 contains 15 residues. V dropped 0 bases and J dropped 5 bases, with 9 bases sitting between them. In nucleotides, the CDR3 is TGCGCCAGCAGCTTGGTCAGGGTTGATAATTCACCCCTCCACTTT. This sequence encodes CASSLVRVDNSPLHF.

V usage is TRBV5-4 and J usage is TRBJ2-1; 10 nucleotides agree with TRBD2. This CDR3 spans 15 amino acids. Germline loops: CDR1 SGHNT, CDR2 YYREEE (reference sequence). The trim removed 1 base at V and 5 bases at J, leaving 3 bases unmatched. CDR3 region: CASSLSGLADNEQFF. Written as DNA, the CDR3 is TGTGCCAGCAGCTTGAGTGGACTAGCGGACAATGAGCAGTTCTTC. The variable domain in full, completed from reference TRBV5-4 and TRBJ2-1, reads ETGVTQSPTHLIKTRGQQVTLRCSSQSGHNTVSWYQQALGQGPQFIFQYYREEENGRGNFPPRFSGLQFPNYSSELNVNALELDDSALYLCASSLSGLADNEQFFGPGTRLTVL.

The CDR3 here is CATSGSRTDTQYF. Written as DNA, the CDR3 is TGTGCCACCAGTGGTTCGAGGACAGATACGCAGTATTTT. This chain connects TRBV24-1 to TRBJ2-3; D call uncertain. V shed 5 bases and J shed 3 bases, with 8 bases lying between them. Germline-derived CDR1 and CDR2 are KGHDR and SFDVKD. CDR3 length equals 13 residues.

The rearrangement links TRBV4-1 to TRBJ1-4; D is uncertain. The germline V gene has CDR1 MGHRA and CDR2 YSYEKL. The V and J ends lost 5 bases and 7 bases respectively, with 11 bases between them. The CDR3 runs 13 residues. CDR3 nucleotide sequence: TGCGCCAGCAGCTACCAGGAGGGTGAAAAACTGTTTTTT. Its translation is CASSYQEGEKLFF.

CDR3 nucleotides: TGTGCCAGCAGCGTGGGGCCAGGGCGGAACACTGAAGCTTTCTTT. Translating gives CASSVGPGRNTEAFF. V usage is TRBV9 and J usage is TRBJ1-1, with TRBD1 as a possible D gene (5 bases). V shed 2 bases and J shed 1 base, with 12 bases lying between them. This CDR3 comprises 15 residues. The V gene's germline CDR1 is SGDLS and CDR2 YYNGEE.

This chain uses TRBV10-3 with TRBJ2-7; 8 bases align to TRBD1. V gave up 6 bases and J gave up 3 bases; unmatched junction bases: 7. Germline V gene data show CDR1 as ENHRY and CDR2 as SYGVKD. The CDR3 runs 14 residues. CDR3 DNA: TGTGCCATCAGCCCCGACAGGGGCAGCTACGAGCAGTACTTC. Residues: CAISPDRGSYEQYF.

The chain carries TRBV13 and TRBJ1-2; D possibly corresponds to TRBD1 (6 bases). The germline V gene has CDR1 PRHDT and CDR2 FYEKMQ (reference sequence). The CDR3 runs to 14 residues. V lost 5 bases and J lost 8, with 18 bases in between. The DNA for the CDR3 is TGTGCCAGCAGCCCAAGGCGGGGGGCGAGAGGCTACACCTTC. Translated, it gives CASSPRRGARGYTF.

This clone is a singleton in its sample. CDR3 residues: CASSFVGTRRYF. DNA for the CDR3: TGTGCCAGCAGTTTTGTGGGGACTAGGCGGTATTTT. The chain uses TRBV12-3 or TRBV12-4 and TRBJ2-3; 8 nucleotides match TRBD2. The CDR3 has 12 residues. After removal of 3 bases from V and 14 bases from J, the junction contained 7 bases not matched to a gene.

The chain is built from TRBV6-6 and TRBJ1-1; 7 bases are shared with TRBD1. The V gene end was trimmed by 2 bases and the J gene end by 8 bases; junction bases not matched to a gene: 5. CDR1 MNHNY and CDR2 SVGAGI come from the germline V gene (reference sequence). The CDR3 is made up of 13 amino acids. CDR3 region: CASSYTGGQEAFF. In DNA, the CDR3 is TGTGCCAGCAGTTACACTGGGGGACAGGAAGCTTTCTTT.

This CDR3 reads CASSFTSGGAREQFF. CDR3 nucleotide sequence: TGTGCCAGCAGCTTCACTAGCGGGGGGGCCAGGGAGCAGTTCTTC. The gene calls are TRBV7-2 and TRBJ2-1; 13 bases map to TRBD2. This CDR3 is built from 15 residues. The germline CDR1 and CDR2 sequences are SGHTA and FQGNSA. V shed 3 bases, J shed 10 bases, and the junction held 6 bases outside the gene matches.

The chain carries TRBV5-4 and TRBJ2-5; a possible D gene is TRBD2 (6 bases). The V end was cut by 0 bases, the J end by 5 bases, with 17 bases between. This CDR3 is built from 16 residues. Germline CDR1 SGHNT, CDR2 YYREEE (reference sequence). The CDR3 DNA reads TGTGCCAGCAGCTTGGGGATAGAGTTGGGGAGGGAGACCCAGTACTTC. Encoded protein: CASSLGIELGRETQYF.

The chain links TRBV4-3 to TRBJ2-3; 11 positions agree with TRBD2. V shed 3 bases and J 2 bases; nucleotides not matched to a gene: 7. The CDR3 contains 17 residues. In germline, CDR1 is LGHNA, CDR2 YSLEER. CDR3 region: CASSHLLAGGPTDTQYF. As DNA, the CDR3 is TGCGCCAGCAGCCACCTCCTAGCGGGGGGCCCCACAGATACGCAGTATTTT.

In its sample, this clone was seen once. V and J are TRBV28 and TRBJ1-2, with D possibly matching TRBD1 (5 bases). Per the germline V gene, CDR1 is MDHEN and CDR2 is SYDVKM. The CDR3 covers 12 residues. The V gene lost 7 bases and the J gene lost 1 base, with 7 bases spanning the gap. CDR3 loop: CASTGVNYGYTF. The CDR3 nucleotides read TGTGCCAGCACGGGGGTTAACTATGGCTACACCTTC.

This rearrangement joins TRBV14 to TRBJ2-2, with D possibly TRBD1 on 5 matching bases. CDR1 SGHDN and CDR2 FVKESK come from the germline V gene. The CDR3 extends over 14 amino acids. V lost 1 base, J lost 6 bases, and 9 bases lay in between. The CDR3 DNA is TGTGCCAGCAGCCAAGGGGCAGGGTCCGGGGAGCTGTTTTTT. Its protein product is CASSQGAGSGELFF.

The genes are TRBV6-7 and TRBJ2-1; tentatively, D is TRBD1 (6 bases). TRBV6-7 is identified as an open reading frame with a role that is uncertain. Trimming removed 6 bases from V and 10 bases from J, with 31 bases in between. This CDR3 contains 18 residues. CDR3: CASSSPRQASPSEMEQFF. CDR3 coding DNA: TGTGCCAGCAGCTCCCCACGACAGGCCTCACCGTCCGAAATGGAGCAGTTCTTC.